This TCR beta chain was documented in a study of graft-versus-host responses after intestinal transplantation. Turning to the study itself: Grafts that recipients had were multivisceral, liver-intestinal, or isolated intestinal transplants. Each recipient received anti-thymocyte globulin induction, then tacrolimus and steroids for around three years. General study results and limits: Some GvH clones were seen earlier in gut or blood, suggesting intestinal origin.

The V end lost 4 bases, the J end lost 2 bases, and 13 bases lay between the germline ends. The CDR3 has 15 residues. CDR1 is SGHRS, CDR2 YFSETQ, per germline. Judged by abundance, this clone is medium-sized (0.01 to 0.1%). Its specificity is not known. Both intraepithelial and lamina propria lymphocytes were released by processing graft tissue. Sequencing was performed with immunoSEQ multiplex PCR; in TCRdb, only in-frame clones are kept and a portion is missing. The sample lists some 17,000 clones; approximately 80% were seen once. The source was ileum tissue, collected just over 100 days after intestinal transplant. The V and J genes are TRBV5-1 and TRBJ1-3; D is possibly TRBD1 (5 bases). This TCR derives from a human patient who received an intestinal transplant, so some T cells may come from the graft donor. The CDR3 spells CASSGGVSAGNTIYF. In DNA, the CDR3 is TGCGCCAGCAGCGGAGGGGTTTCCGCTGGAAACACCATATATTTT.